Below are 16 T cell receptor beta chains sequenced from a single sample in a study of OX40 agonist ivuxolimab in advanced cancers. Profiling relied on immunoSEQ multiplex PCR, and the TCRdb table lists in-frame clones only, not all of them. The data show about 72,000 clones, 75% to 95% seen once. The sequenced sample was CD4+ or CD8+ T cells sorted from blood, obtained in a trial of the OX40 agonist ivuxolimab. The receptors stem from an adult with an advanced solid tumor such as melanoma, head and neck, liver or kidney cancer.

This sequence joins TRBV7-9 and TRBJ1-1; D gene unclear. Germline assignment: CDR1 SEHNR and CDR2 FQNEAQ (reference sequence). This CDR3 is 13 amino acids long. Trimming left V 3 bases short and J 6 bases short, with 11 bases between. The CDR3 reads CASSFPSDSEAFF. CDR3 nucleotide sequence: TGTGCCAGCAGCTTTCCGTCCGACTCTGAAGCTTTCTTT. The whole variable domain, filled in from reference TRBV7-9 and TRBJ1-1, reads DTGVSQNPRHKITKRGQNVTFRCDPISEHNRLYWYRQTLGQGPEFLTYFQNEAQLEKSRLLSDRFSAERPKGSFSTLEIQRTEQGDSAMYLCASSFPSDSEAFFGQGTRLTVV.

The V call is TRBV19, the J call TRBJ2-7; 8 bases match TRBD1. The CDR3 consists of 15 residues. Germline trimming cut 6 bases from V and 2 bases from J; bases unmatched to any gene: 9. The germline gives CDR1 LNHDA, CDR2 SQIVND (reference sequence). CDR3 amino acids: CASSLGDRSTYEQYF. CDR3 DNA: TGTGCCAGTAGCCTCGGGGACAGGAGTACCTACGAGCAGTACTTC. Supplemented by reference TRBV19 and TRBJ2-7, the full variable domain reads DGGITQSPKYLFRKEGQNVTLSCEQNLNHDAMYWYRQDPGQGLRLIYYSQIVNDFQKGDIAEGYSVSREKKESFPLTVTSAQKNPTAFYLCASSLGDRSTYEQYFGPGTRLTVT.

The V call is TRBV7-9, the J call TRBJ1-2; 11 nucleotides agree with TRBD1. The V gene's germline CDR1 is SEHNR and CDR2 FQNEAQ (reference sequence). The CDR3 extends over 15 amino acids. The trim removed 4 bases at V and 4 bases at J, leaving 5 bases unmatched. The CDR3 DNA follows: TGTGCCAGCAGCTCCCGGGACAGGGGGGTCTATGGCTACACCTTC. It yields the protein CASSSRDRGVYGYTF. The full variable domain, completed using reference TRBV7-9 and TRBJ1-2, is DTGVSQNPRHKITKRGQNVTFRCDPISEHNRLYWYRQTLGQGPEFLTYFQNEAQLEKSRLLSDRFSAERPKGSFSTLEIQRTEQGDSAMYLCASSSRDRGVYGYTFGSGTRLTVV.

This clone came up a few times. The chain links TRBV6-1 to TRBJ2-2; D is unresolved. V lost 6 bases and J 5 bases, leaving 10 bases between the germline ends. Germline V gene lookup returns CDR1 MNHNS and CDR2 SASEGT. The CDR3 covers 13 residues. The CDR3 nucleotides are TGTGCCAGCAGATATACCGGGACCGGGGAGCTGTTTTTT. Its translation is CASRYTGTGELFF.

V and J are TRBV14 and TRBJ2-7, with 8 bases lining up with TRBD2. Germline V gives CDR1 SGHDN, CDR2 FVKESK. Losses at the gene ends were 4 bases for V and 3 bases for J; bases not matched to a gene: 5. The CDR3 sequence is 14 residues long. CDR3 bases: TGTGCCAGCAGCCCCGGGGCGGGAGGCTACGAGCAGTACTTC. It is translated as CASSPGAGGYEQYF.

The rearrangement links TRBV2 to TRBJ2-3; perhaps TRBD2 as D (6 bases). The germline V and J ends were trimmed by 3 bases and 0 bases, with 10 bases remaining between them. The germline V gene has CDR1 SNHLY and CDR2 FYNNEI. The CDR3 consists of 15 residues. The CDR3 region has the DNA TGTGCCAGCAGTGACCCAGGGACTAGCACAGATACGCAGTATTTT. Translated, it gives CASSDPGTSTDTQYF.

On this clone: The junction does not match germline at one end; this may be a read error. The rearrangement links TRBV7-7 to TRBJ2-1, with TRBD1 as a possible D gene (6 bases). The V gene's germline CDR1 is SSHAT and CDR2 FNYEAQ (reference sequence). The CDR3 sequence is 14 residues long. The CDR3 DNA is TGTGCTAGCAGCTCTACAGGGTCCTGGGGTGAGCAGTTCTTC. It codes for CASSSTGSWGEQFF.

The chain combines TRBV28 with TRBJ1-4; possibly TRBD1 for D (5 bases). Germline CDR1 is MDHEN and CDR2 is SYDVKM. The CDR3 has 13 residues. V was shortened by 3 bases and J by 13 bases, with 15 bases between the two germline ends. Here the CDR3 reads CASSLSNQGLLFF. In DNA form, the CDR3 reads TGTGCCAGCAGTTTGTCCAATCAGGGTTTACTGTTTTTT.

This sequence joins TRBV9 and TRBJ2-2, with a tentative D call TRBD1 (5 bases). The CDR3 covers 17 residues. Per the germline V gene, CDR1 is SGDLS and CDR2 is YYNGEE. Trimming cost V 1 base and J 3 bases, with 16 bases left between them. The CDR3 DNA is TGTGCCAGCAGCGTAAATCTAGTAGAAGGGGACACCGGGGAGCTGTTTTTT. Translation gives CASSVNLVEGDTGELFF.

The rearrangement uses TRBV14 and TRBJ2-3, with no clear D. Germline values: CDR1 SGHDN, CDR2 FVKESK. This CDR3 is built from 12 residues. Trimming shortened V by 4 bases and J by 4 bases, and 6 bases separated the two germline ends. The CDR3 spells CASSPRADTQYF. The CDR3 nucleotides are TGTGCCAGCAGCCCAAGAGCAGATACGCAGTATTTT.

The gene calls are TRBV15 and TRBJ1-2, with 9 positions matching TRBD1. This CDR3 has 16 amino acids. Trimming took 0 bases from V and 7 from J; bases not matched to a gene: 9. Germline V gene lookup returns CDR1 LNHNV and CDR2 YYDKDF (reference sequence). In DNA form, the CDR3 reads TGTGCCACCAGCAGAGAGCACCCCGGGACAGGGAGTGGCTACACCTTC. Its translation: CATSREHPGTGSGYTF.

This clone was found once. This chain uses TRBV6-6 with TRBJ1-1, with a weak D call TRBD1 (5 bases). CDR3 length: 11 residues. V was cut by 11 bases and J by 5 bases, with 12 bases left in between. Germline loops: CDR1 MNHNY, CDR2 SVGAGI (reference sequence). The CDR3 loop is CACLRGTEAFF. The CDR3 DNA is TGTGCCTGTCTACGGGGGACTGAAGCTTTCTTT.

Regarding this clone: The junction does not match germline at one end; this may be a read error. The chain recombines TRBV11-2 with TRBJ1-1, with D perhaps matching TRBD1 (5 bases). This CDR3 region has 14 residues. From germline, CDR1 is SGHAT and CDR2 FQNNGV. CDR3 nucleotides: TGTGCCAGCATCTTAGGAAGGGGTAAGGCTGAAGCTTTCTTT. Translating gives CASILGRGKAEAFF.

CDR3 amino acids: CAWRPRGTDTQYF. CDR3 bases: TGTGCCTGGAGGCCCAGGGGCACAGATACGCAGTATTTT. V gene TRBV30 combines with J gene TRBJ2-3; maybe TRBD1 (5 bases). CDR3 length equals 13 residues. Trimming shortened V by 3 bases and J by 1 base, and 8 bases separated the two germline ends. The V gene's germline CDR1 is GTSNPN and CDR2 SVGIG (reference sequence).

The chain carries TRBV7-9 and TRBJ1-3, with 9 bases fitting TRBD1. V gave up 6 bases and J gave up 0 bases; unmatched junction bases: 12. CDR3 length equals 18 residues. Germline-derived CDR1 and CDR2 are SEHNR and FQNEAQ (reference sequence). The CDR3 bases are TGTGCCAGCAGTTCAGGGAACCGGGACAGGGACTCTGGAAACACCATATATTTT. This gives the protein CASSSGNRDRDSGNTIYF.

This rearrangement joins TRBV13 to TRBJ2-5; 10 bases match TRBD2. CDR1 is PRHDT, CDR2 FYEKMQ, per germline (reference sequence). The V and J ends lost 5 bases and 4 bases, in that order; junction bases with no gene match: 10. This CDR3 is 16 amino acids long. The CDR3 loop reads CASSLSAGGPGETQYF. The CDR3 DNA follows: TGTGCCAGCAGCCTCTCAGCGGGGGGGCCGGGAGAGACCCAGTACTTC.